Listed here is a single TCR beta chain. This entry comes from a study of T cell changes during pregnancy in multiple sclerosis. V was shortened by 2 bases and J by 3 bases, with 17 bases between the two germline ends. Germline loops: CDR1 SGHRS, CDR2 YFSETQ. The CDR3 spans 16 residues. Method: immunoSEQ multiplex PCR; TCRdb's copy keeps in-frame clones and lacks some. The sample holds 90,000 to 120,000 clones, roughly nine tenths seen once. Sequenced here: peripheral blood, sampled after pregnancy. The chain is built from TRBV5-1 and TRBJ1-2, with D perhaps TRBD1 (5 bases). The TCR originated in a female donor with multiple sclerosis, enrolled in a pregnancy study. CDR3 region: CASSFTTRTSDYGYTF. The CDR3 DNA follows: TGCGCCAGCAGCTTTACAACCCGGACATCCGACTATGGCTACACCTTC.